One and the same sample provided the 17 T cell receptor beta chains below, sequenced in a study of T cell responses to AZD1222 COVID-19 vaccine. Repertoires were generated with immunoSEQ multiplex PCR, while TCRdb's copy carries only in-frame clones and drops some. Of approximately 180,000 clones detected, 85% to 90% appear once; the ten largest clones hold 4.3%. Specimen: peripheral blood, collected 28 days after the second dose of the MenACWY control vaccine. The origin of the receptors is an adult who received the MenACWY meningococcal vaccine as a control.

The rearrangement joins TRBV13 to TRBJ2-2, with no clear D. V was cut by 5 bases and J by 2 bases, with 3 bases left in between. The germline V gene encodes CDR1 PRHDT and CDR2 FYEKMQ (reference sequence). This CDR3 has 12 amino acids. CDR3 bases: TGTGCCAGCAGCGTAAACACCGGGGAGCTGTTTTTT. Protein: CASSVNTGELFF.

V and J are TRBV6-4 and TRBJ2-6; D not certain. CDR1 and CDR2 (germline): MRHNA, SNTAGT. V was shortened by 0 bases and J by 0 bases, with 3 bases between the two germline ends. The CDR3 consists of 15 residues. The CDR3 DNA sequence: TGTGCCAGCAGTGACTCCAGCTCTGGGGCCAACGTCCTGACTTTC. This codes for CASSDSSSGANVLTF.

The chain couples TRBV7-6 to TRBJ2-3; a possible D gene is TRBD2 (5 bases). The V gene's germline CDR1 is SGHVS and CDR2 FNYEAQ. CDR3 length equals 15 residues. V dropped 5 bases and J dropped 2 bases, with 14 bases sitting between them. The CDR3 DNA follows: TGTGCCAGCAGCGTCAGTGGAGGTTACACAGATACGCAGTATTTT. This translates into CASSVSGGYTDTQYF.

The J gene is TRBJ1-2, the V gene TRBV7-8; D unclear. Per germline, CDR1 SGHVS and CDR2 FQNEAQ. V was clipped by 2 bases and J by 2 bases, with 15 bases between them. The CDR3 has 16 amino acids. The CDR3 DNA reads as TGTGCCAGCAGCTTACGGGGAGCCGCAGGCAACTATGGCTACACCTTC. Amino acids: CASSLRGAAGNYGYTF. The variable domain in full, completed from reference TRBV7-8 and TRBJ1-2, reads GAGVSQSPRYKVAKRGQDVALRCDPISGHVSLFWYQQALGQGPEFLTYFQNEAQLDKSGLPSDRFFAERPEGSVSTLKIQRTQQEDSAVYLCASSLRGAAGNYGYTFGSGTRLTVV.

This clone showed up just once. The chain has TRBV6-5 and TRBJ2-5; D is ambiguous. V was pared by 7 bases and J by 5 bases, with 14 bases between. The CDR3 sequence is 13 residues long. In germline, CDR1 is MNHEY, CDR2 SVGAGI. The CDR3 nucleotides read TGTGCCAGCAAAAGAGGCACCGGGGAGACCCAGTACTTC. Translating gives CASKRGTGETQYF.

The chain uses TRBV29-1 and TRBJ2-2, with TRBD2 identical over 9 bases. With 4 bases clipped from V and 1 base from J, the junction kept 4 bases outside the gene matches. The CDR3 is 15 amino acids. Germline CDR1 and CDR2: SQVTM and ANQGSEA. The DNA for the CDR3 is TGCAGCGTTGGGGCTAGCGGGAAGAACACCGGGGAGCTGTTTTTT. It encodes CSVGASGKNTGELFF.

V usage is TRBV19 and J usage is TRBJ2-3; D ambiguous. Deletions cut 2 bases from V and 4 bases from J, with 7 bases between. The germline gives CDR1 LNHDA, CDR2 SQIVND (reference sequence). This CDR3 is 13 amino acids long. CDR3 loop: CASSIRVSDTQYF. The CDR3 nucleotides read TGTGCCAGTAGTATAAGGGTTTCAGATACGCAGTATTTT.

The V call is TRBV19, the J call TRBJ2-1, with D possibly matching TRBD2 (6 bases). Trimming removed 5 bases at V and 9 bases at J, with 20 bases between. Germline CDR1 and CDR2: LNHDA and SQIVND (reference sequence). The CDR3 runs 15 residues. DNA of the CDR3: TGTGCCAGTAGTGGGACCGGGACTCCGGGGATTGAGCAGTTCTTC. Its protein product is CASSGTGTPGIEQFF. Complete variable domain (other parts from reference TRBV19 and TRBJ2-1): DGGITQSPKYLFRKEGQNVTLSCEQNLNHDAMYWYRQDPGQGLRLIYYSQIVNDFQKGDIAEGYSVSREKKESFPLTVTSAQKNPTAFYLCASSGTGTPGIEQFFGPGTRLTVL.

The rearrangement joins TRBV18 to TRBJ1-4; D might be TRBD1 (5 bases). CDR1 is KGHSH, CDR2 LQKENI, per germline. Trimming took off 6 bases at V and 3 bases at J, with 8 bases between the two ends. The CDR3 is 13 residues long. Here the CDR3 reads CASSRGANEKLFF. In nucleotides, the CDR3 is TGTGCCAGCTCCCGGGGGGCTAATGAAAAACTGTTTTTT.

The chain joins TRBV24-1 to TRBJ2-5; D perhaps matches TRBD2 (6 bases). The V gene's germline CDR1 is KGHDR and CDR2 SFDVKD. This CDR3 comprises 16 residues. V lost 3 bases and J 4 bases, leaving 17 bases between the germline ends. CDR3 sequence reads: CATSDPPGGKGETQYF. The CDR3 bases are TGTGCCACCAGTGATCCCCCCGGGGGTAAGGGAGAGACCCAGTACTTC.

The chain links TRBV6-1 to TRBJ2-3, with 11 bases aligning to TRBD1. V lost 4 bases to trimming and J lost 8 bases; unmatched junction nucleotides: 14. The CDR3 runs 17 residues. The V gene's germline CDR1 is MNHNS and CDR2 SASEGT. The CDR3 protein is CASSAVGDRGLWGTQYF. Written as DNA, the CDR3 is TGTGCCAGCAGTGCTGTGGGGGACAGGGGGTTGTGGGGTACGCAGTATTTT.

The J gene is TRBJ2-7, the V gene TRBV10-1; 7 positions agree with TRBD2. The V gene end was trimmed by 6 bases and the J gene end by 7 bases; junction bases not matched to a gene: 15. Germline CDR1 reads WNHNN; CDR2 reads SYGVQD (reference sequence). This CDR3 region has 15 residues. CDR3 loop: CASSDRDYSLGEQYF. In nucleotides, the CDR3 is TGCGCCAGCAGCGACCGGGACTACTCTTTGGGTGAGCAGTACTTC.

The gene calls are TRBV10-1 and TRBJ2-7; 10 nucleotides match TRBD2. The CDR3 consists of 15 residues. Trimming removed 5 bases from V and 0 bases from J; junction bases left unmatched: 4. Germline CDR1 WNHNN, CDR2 SYGVQD (reference sequence). This chain's CDR3 is CASSSTSGPSYEQYF. For the CDR3, the DNA is TGCGCCAGCAGTTCGACTAGCGGGCCCTCCTACGAGCAGTACTTC.

The V gene is TRBV24-1, the J gene TRBJ2-2; 8 nucleotides line up with TRBD1. The CDR3 loop spans 16 amino acids. Germline assignment: CDR1 KGHDR and CDR2 SFDVKD. Germline trimming cut 4 bases from V and 5 bases from J; bases unmatched to any gene: 8. The CDR3: CATSEVATGETGELFF. CDR3 nucleotide sequence: TGTGCCACCAGTGAGGTAGCGACAGGGGAAACCGGGGAGCTGTTTTTT.

The chain uses TRBV21-1 and TRBJ2-7; the table's D call, TRBD2, was not checked against the DNA. TRBV21-1 is deemed a pseudogene. This CDR3 spans 15 amino acids. The CDR3, as DNA: TGTGCCAGCAGCCGCCCGTCAGCGTACTCCTACGAGCAGTACTTC. Its protein is CASSRPSAYSYEQYF.

The chain couples TRBV28 to TRBJ1-1; weak D call: TRBD1 (5 bases). Trimming stripped 5 bases from V and 4 bases from J, with 14 bases between. The CDR3 totals 14 residues. From germline, CDR1 is MDHEN and CDR2 SYDVKM. In DNA, the CDR3 is TGTGCCAGCAGTAAGAGGGCCGGGGGCACTGAAGCTTTCTTT. As protein: CASSKRAGGTEAFF.

The chain carries TRBV27 and TRBJ2-7; D is unresolved. This CDR3 has 14 amino acids. V lost 2 bases and J lost 6, with 14 bases in between. The germline V gene encodes CDR1 MNHEY and CDR2 SMNVEV (reference sequence). The CDR3 DNA reads as TGTGCCAGCAGTTTAGCGCTTGACACGATCGAGCAGTACTTC. Protein: CASSLALDTIEQYF.